A single sample gave rise to the 3 T cell receptor beta chains below, sequenced in a study of control samples from healthy donors and cancer patients. Assay used: immunoSEQ multiplex PCR; TCRdb lists only in-frame clones, some missing. The sample contains approximately 100,000 clones, about nine tenths of which appear only once. The specimen was blood. All receptors derive from a woman between 18 and 29 years old in good health.

This chain links TRBV19 with TRBJ1-2, with TRBD1 matching 8 bases. The CDR3 is 16 residues long. Per the germline V gene, CDR1 is LNHDA and CDR2 is SQIVND (reference sequence). With V trimmed by 4 bases and J by 5 bases, 12 bases remained unmatched. CDR3 region: CASSKLWTGRRYGYTF. CDR3 DNA: TGTGCCAGTAGTAAGCTCTGGACAGGGCGTCGTTATGGCTACACCTTC.

The chain recombines TRBV2 with TRBJ1-2; D is undetermined. This CDR3 has 11 amino acids. Trimming cost V 1 base and J 10 bases, with 7 bases left between them. Per germline, CDR1 SNHLY and CDR2 FYNNEI. As DNA, the CDR3 is TGTGCCAGCAGTGAAGTGCCCATCTACACCTTC. Protein sequence: CASSEVPIYTF.

This rearrangement joins TRBV18 to TRBJ2-5; 7 bases map to TRBD2. Germline loops: CDR1 KGHSH, CDR2 LQKENI. V shed 6 bases and J 4 bases; nucleotides not matched to a gene: 14. The CDR3 runs 16 residues. DNA of the CDR3: TGTGCCAGCTCTCCTCCCAACCGTGGCGGGGGAGAGACCCAGTACTTC. This codes for CASSPPNRGGGETQYF.